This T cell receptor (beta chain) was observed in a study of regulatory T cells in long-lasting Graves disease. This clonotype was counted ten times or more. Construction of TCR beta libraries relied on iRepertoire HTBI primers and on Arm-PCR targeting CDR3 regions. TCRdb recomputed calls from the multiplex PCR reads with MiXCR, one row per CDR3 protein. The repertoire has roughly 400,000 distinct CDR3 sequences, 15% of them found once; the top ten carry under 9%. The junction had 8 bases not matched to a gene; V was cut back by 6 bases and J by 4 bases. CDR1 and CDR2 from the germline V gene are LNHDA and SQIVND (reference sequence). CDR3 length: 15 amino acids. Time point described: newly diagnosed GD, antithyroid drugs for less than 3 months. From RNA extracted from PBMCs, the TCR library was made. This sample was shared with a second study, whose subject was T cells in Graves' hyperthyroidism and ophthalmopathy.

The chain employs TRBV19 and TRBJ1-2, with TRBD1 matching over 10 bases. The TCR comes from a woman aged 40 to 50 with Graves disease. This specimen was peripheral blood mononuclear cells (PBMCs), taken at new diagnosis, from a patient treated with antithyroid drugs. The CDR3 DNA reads TGTGCCAGTAGCCACCGGGACAGGGGTGGCTATGGCTACACCTTC. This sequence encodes CASSHRDRGGYGYTF. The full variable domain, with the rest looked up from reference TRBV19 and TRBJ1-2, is DGGITQSPKYLFRKEGQNVTLSCEQNLNHDAMYWYRQDPGQGLRLIYYSQIVNDFQKGDIAEGYSVSREKKESFPLTVTSAQKNPTAFYLCASSHRDRGGYGYTFGSGTRLTVV.